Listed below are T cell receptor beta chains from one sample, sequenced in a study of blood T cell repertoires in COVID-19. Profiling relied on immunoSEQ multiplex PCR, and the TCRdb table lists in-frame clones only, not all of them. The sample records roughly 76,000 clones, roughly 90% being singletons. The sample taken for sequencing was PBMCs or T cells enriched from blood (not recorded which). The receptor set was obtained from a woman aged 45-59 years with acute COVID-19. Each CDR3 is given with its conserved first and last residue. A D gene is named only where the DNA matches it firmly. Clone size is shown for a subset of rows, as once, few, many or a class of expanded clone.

CDR3aa: CASSSGLAGGLPYEQYF; CDR3nt: TGCGCCAGCAGCTCGGGACTAGCGGGAGGGCTTCCCTACGAGCAGTACTTC; v_gene: TRBV5-1; d_gene: TRBD2; abundance: -; j_gene: TRBJ2-7
CDR3aa: CATSDLQGVGYTF; CDR3nt: TGTGCCACCAGTGATTTGCAAGGGGTCGGCTACACCTTC; v_gene: TRBV24-1; d_gene: -; abundance: few; j_gene: TRBJ1-2
CDR3aa: CASSTGGDAYNSPLHF; CDR3nt: TGCGCCAGCAGCACAGGGGGCGACGCCTATAATTCACCCCTCCACTTT; v_gene: TRBV10-2; d_gene: TRBD1; abundance: -; j_gene: TRBJ1-6
CDR3aa: CASSLATSGQGYTEAFF; CDR3nt: TGCGCCAGCAGCTTGGCAACGTCGGGACAGGGTTACACTGAAGCTTTCTTT; v_gene: TRBV5-1; d_gene: TRBD1; abundance: -; j_gene: TRBJ1-1
CDR3aa: CASSWTGGTDTQYF; CDR3nt: TGTGCCAGCAGCTGGACAGGTGGCACAGATACGCAGTATTTT; v_gene: TRBV2; d_gene: TRBD1; abundance: -; j_gene: TRBJ2-3
CDR3aa: CASSIGRGSYGYTF; CDR3nt: TGTGCCAGTAGTATCGGCAGGGGGAGCTATGGCTACACCTTC; v_gene: TRBV19; d_gene: TRBD1; abundance: once; j_gene: TRBJ1-2
CDR3aa: CASSLEKRGGVDEKLFF; CDR3nt: TGTGCCAGCAGCTTAGAGAAGAGGGGGGGTGTCGATGAAAAACTGTTTTTT; v_gene: TRBV11-3; d_gene: -; abundance: -; j_gene: TRBJ1-4
CDR3aa: CASSSRLGPGGTGELFF; CDR3nt: TGCGCCAGCAGCTCCCGTCTGGGTCCCGGGGGCACCGGGGAGCTGTTTTTT; v_gene: TRBV5-1; d_gene: -; abundance: -; j_gene: TRBJ2-2
CDR3aa: CASSLVTGMSTDTQYF; CDR3nt: TGTGCCAGCAGCTTGGTGACCGGGATGAGCACAGATACGCAGTATTTT; v_gene: TRBV5-8; d_gene: -; abundance: -; j_gene: TRBJ2-3
CDR3aa: CASSEDRGSIYGYTF; CDR3nt: TGTGCCAGCAGCGAAGACAGGGGGAGCATCTATGGCTACACCTTC; v_gene: TRBV9; d_gene: TRBD1; abundance: -; j_gene: TRBJ1-2
CDR3aa: CASSSGQGFQPQHF; CDR3nt: TGTGCCAGCAGCTCGGGACAGGGTTTTCAGCCCCAGCATTTT; v_gene: TRBV5-6; d_gene: TRBD1; abundance: -; j_gene: TRBJ1-5
CDR3aa: CAWSLGQPNTEAFF; CDR3nt: TGTGCCTGGAGCCTGGGACAGCCGAACACTGAAGCTTTCTTT; v_gene: TRBV30; d_gene: TRBD1; abundance: -; j_gene: TRBJ1-1
CDR3aa: CASSPSNTILGGELAKNIQYF; CDR3nt: TGTGCCAGCAGCCCGAGTAACACCATTCTTGGGGGGGAACTAGCCAAAAACATTCAGTACTTC; v_gene: TRBV4-2; d_gene: TRBD2; abundance: -; j_gene: TRBJ2-4
CDR3aa: CATSGAGGNNEQFF; CDR3nt: TGTGCCACCAGTGGGGCAGGGGGAAACAATGAGCAGTTCTTC; v_gene: TRBV24-1; d_gene: TRBD1; abundance: -; j_gene: TRBJ2-1
CDR3aa: CASSKATPPTSGTSTDTQYF; CDR3nt: TGTGCCAGCAGCAAAGCCACCCCCCCGACTAGCGGGACGAGCACAGATACGCAGTATTTT; v_gene: TRBV21-1; d_gene: -; abundance: -; j_gene: TRBJ2-3
CDR3aa: CSVLASGRENAEQFF; CDR3nt: TGCAGCGTCCTCGCTAGCGGGAGGGAGAACGCTGAGCAGTTCTTC; v_gene: TRBV29-1; d_gene: TRBD2; abundance: -; j_gene: TRBJ2-1
CDR3aa: CASSWGGQPQHF; CDR3nt: TGTGCCAGCAGCTGGGGAGGGCAGCCCCAGCATTTT; v_gene: TRBV7-2; d_gene: -; abundance: -; j_gene: TRBJ1-5
CDR3aa: CASSLWGTEGSNQPQHF; CDR3nt: TGTGCCAGCAGCTTATGGGGGACAGAGGGTAGCAATCAGCCCCAGCATTTT; v_gene: TRBV7-2; d_gene: TRBD1; abundance: -; j_gene: TRBJ1-5
CDR3aa: CASSLDPGGAYGYTF; CDR3nt: TGTGCCAGCAGCTTGGATCCGGGGGGAGCCTATGGCTACACCTTC; v_gene: TRBV5-5; d_gene: -; abundance: -; j_gene: TRBJ1-2
CDR3aa: CASSFVGSVDNEQFF; CDR3nt: TGCGCCAGCAGCTTCGTCGGGAGTGTCGACAATGAGCAGTTCTTC; v_gene: TRBV5-1; d_gene: -; abundance: -; j_gene: TRBJ2-1
CDR3aa: CAIPGQAWDTQYF; CDR3nt: TGTGCCATACCCGGACAGGCCTGGGATACGCAGTATTTT; v_gene: TRBV2; d_gene: TRBD1; abundance: -; j_gene: TRBJ2-3
CDR3aa: CASSPRRRGGETQYF; CDR3nt: TGTGCCAGTAGTCCCCGCCGAAGAGGCGGAGAGACCCAGTACTTC; v_gene: TRBV19; d_gene: -; abundance: once; j_gene: TRBJ2-5
CDR3aa: CATNRGTNEKLFF; CDR3nt: TGTGCCACCAACAGGGGAACTAATGAAAAACTGTTTTTT; v_gene: TRBV10-3; d_gene: TRBD1; abundance: -; j_gene: TRBJ1-4
CDR3aa: CASSRNQGNYGYTF; CDR3nt: TGTGCCAGCAGCCGGAATCAGGGGAACTATGGCTACACCTTC; v_gene: TRBV11-3; d_gene: -; abundance: -; j_gene: TRBJ1-2
CDR3aa: CASSPSGQGNQPQHF; CDR3nt: TGTGCCAGCAGTCCATCGGGACAGGGCAATCAGCCCCAGCATTTT; v_gene: TRBV28; d_gene: TRBD1; abundance: -; j_gene: TRBJ1-5
CDR3aa: CASSNAGGGSYEQYF; CDR3nt: TGTGCCAGCTCTAACGCGGGGGGAGGGTCCTACGAGCAGTACTTC; v_gene: TRBV18; d_gene: TRBD2; abundance: -; j_gene: TRBJ2-7
CDR3aa: CASSSTGTVSYEQYF; CDR3nt: TGTGCCAGCAGTTCAACCGGGACAGTATCTTACGAGCAGTACTTC; v_gene: TRBV27; d_gene: TRBD1; abundance: few; j_gene: TRBJ2-7
CDR3aa: CASSQDLAGKTEAFF; CDR3nt: TGCGCCAGCAGCCAAGATTTGGCAGGGAAGACTGAAGCTTTCTTT; v_gene: TRBV4-3; d_gene: -; abundance: -; j_gene: TRBJ1-1
CDR3aa: CAWSHSRGNTEAFF; CDR3nt: TGTGCCTGGAGTCACAGTAGGGGGAATACTGAAGCTTTCTTT; v_gene: TRBV30; d_gene: -; abundance: -; j_gene: TRBJ1-1
CDR3aa: CASSTRQDPYNEQFF; CDR3nt: TGTGCCAGCAGCACACGACAGGACCCCTACAATGAGCAGTTCTTC; v_gene: TRBV9; d_gene: -; abundance: -; j_gene: TRBJ2-1
CDR3aa: CASHERELDTQYF; CDR3nt: TGTGCCAGCCATGAGCGGGAGTTAGATACGCAGTATTTT; v_gene: TRBV11-2; d_gene: TRBD2; abundance: -; j_gene: TRBJ2-3
CDR3aa: CASSAQGGSYEQYF; CDR3nt: TGTGCCAGCAGCGCCCAGGGGGGCTCCTACGAGCAGTACTTC; v_gene: TRBV5-6; d_gene: -; abundance: -; j_gene: TRBJ2-7
CDR3aa: CASSQGDSNYEQYF; CDR3nt: TGCGCCAGCAGCCAGGGGGACTCTAACTACGAGCAGTACTTC; v_gene: TRBV4-1; d_gene: -; abundance: -; j_gene: TRBJ2-7
CDR3aa: CASSRGGDEQYF; CDR3nt: TGTGCCAGCAGTCGCGGGGGGGACGAGCAGTACTTC; v_gene: TRBV6-5; d_gene: TRBD2; abundance: -; j_gene: TRBJ2-7
CDR3aa: CSVEWGPNTEAFF; CDR3nt: TGCAGCGTTGAGTGGGGGCCGAACACTGAAGCTTTCTTT; v_gene: TRBV29-1; d_gene: -; abundance: -; j_gene: TRBJ1-1
CDR3aa: CSVEVLREQYF; CDR3nt: TGCAGCGTTGAGGTCCTTCGGGAGCAGTACTTC; v_gene: TRBV29-1; d_gene: -; abundance: once; j_gene: TRBJ2-7
CDR3aa: CASAPVINEQFF; CDR3nt: TGTGCCAGCGCTCCGGTAATAAATGAGCAGTTCTTC; v_gene: TRBV6-6; d_gene: -; abundance: -; j_gene: TRBJ2-1
CDR3aa: CASSLYTAYGYTF; CDR3nt: TGTGCCAGCAGCTTATATACAGCCTATGGCTACACCTTC; v_gene: TRBV7-9; d_gene: -; abundance: few; j_gene: TRBJ1-2
CDR3aa: CASSALAGHTDTQYF; CDR3nt: TGTGCCAGCAGTGCCCTAGCGGGCCACACAGATACGCAGTATTTT; v_gene: TRBV2; d_gene: TRBD2; abundance: -; j_gene: TRBJ2-3
CDR3aa: CASSYLTSPLDTGELFF; CDR3nt: TGCGCCAGCAGCTACCTAACTAGCCCCCTGGACACCGGGGAGCTGTTTTTT; v_gene: TRBV5-1; d_gene: -; abundance: -; j_gene: TRBJ2-2
CDR3aa: CASSSLPGQRWGVNYGYTF; CDR3nt: TGTGCCAGCAGTTCCTTACCGGGACAGAGATGGGGGGTTAACTATGGCTACACCTTC; v_gene: TRBV27; d_gene: TRBD1; abundance: -; j_gene: TRBJ1-2
CDR3aa: CASNPSGRDYEQYF; CDR3nt: TGTGCCAGCAACCCCAGCGGGAGGGACTACGAGCAGTACTTC; v_gene: TRBV6-2/TRBV6-3; d_gene: TRBD2; abundance: -; j_gene: TRBJ2-7
CDR3aa: CASSSHTGDDQPQHF; CDR3nt: TGTGCCAGCAGCTCCCACACAGGGGACGATCAGCCCCAGCATTTT; v_gene: TRBV11-2; d_gene: TRBD1; abundance: -; j_gene: TRBJ1-5
CDR3aa: CASSFKGDGYTF; CDR3nt: TGCGCCAGCAGCTTTAAAGGGGATGGCTACACCTTC; v_gene: TRBV5-1; d_gene: -; abundance: -; j_gene: TRBJ1-2
CDR3aa: CASSLGDRADTGELFF; CDR3nt: TGCGCCAGCAGCTTGGGGGACAGGGCGGACACCGGGGAGCTGTTTTTT; v_gene: TRBV5-1; d_gene: TRBD1; abundance: -; j_gene: TRBJ2-2
CDR3aa: CASWRQDRDNSPLHF; CDR3nt: TGTGCCAGCTGGAGGCAGGACAGAGATAATTCACCCCTCCACTTT; v_gene: TRBV16; d_gene: -; abundance: -; j_gene: TRBJ1-6